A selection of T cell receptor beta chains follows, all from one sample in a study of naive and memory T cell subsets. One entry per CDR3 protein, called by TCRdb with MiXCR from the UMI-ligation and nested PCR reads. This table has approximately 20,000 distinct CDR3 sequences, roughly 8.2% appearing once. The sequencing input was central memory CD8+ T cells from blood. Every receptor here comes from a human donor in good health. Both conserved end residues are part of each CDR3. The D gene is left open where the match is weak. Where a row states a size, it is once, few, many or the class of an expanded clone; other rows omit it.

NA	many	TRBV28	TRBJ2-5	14	TGTGCCAGCAGTCTCTTAACTTCGGTGGAGACCCAGTACTTC	CASSLLTSVETQYF
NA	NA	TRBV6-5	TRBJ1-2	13	TGTGCCAGCAGTTACTCCGTGACCTATGGCTACACCTTC	CASSYSVTYGYTF
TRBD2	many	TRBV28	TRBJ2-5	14	TGTGCCAGCGGGGGTAGCGGGGTTCAAGAGACCCAGTACTTC	CASGGSGVQETQYF
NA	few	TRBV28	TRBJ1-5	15	TGTGCCAGCAGACGAGGGACGGATAGCAATCAGCCCCAGCATTTT	CASRRGTDSNQPQHF
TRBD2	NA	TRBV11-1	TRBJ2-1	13	TGTGCCAGGAGACTAGCGGGAGTCAATGAGCAGTTCTTC	CARRLAGVNEQFF
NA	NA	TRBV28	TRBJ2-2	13	TGTGCCAGCAGTTTAATTGGGACCGGGGAGCTGTTTTTT	CASSLIGTGELFF
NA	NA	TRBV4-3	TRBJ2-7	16	TGCGCCAGCAGCCAAGATACCGGGGTGGGGGGATACGAGCAGTACTTC	CASSQDTGVGGYEQYF
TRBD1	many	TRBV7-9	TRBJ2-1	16	TGTGCCAGCAGCTCCTCCGGACAGGCCTCCTACAATGAGCAGTTCTTC	CASSSSGQASYNEQFF
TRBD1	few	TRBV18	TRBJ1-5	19	TGTGCCAGCTCACCACCCGGGGACAGGGGGCCCTTAAGCAATCAGCCCCAGCATTTT	CASSPPGDRGPLSNQPQHF
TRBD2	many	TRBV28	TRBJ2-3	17	TGTGCCAGCAGTTTAAGAAAAGAACTAGCGACCACAGATACGCAGTATTTT	CASSLRKELATTDTQYF
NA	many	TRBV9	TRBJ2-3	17	TGTGCCAGCAGCGCCCGTTCGGGGGACATAGTCACAGATACGCAGTATTTT	CASSARSGDIVTDTQYF
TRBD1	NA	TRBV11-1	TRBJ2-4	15	TGTGCCAGCAGCTCGGGACAGGGGGCCGAAAACATTCAGTACTTC	CASSSGQGAENIQYF
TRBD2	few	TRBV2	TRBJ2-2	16	TGTGCCAGCAGTGAAGCTCTAGCGGGATATGCGGGGGAGCTGTTTTTT	CASSEALAGYAGELFF
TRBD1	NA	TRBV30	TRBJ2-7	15	TGTGCCTGGAGTGTAGGGGACAGGGGACCCTACGAGCAGTACTTC	CAWSVGDRGPYEQYF
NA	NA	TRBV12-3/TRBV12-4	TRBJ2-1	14	TGTGCCAGCACCTTTAGTGGGACCTACAATGAGCAGTTCTTC	CASTFSGTYNEQFF
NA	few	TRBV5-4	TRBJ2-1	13	TGTGCCAGCAGCTTGGAACAAGCCAATGAGCAGTTCTTC	CASSLEQANEQFF
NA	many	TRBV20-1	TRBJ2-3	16	TGCAGTGCTAGAGATCCTAGTACCTCCTACCCAGATACGCAGTATTTT	CSARDPSTSYPDTQYF
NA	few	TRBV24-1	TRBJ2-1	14	TGTGCCACCCAACAGGGCGGTCTCTACAATGAGCAGTTCTTC	CATQQGGLYNEQFF
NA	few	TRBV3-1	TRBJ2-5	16	TGTGCCAGCAGCACCTGGCTTTTGGGAAGTCCAGAGACCCAGTACTTC	CASSTWLLGSPETQYF
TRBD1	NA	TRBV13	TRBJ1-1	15	TGTGCCAGCAGCTTAGGGACAGGGGCAGCCACTGAAGCTTTCTTT	CASSLGTGAATEAFF
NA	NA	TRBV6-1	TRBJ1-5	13	TGTGCCAGCAGTTGGGACAGCAATCAGCCCCAGCATTTT	CASSWDSNQPQHF
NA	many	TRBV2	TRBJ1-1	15	TGTGCCAGCAGGACTCGCCCCCTAAAGAACACTGAAGCTTTCTTT	CASRTRPLKNTEAFF
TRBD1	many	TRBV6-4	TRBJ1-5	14	TGTGCCAGCAGTGACGGGCAGGGGGGTCAGCCCCAGCATTTT	CASSDGQGGQPQHF
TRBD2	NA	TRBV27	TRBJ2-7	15	TGTGCCAGCAGTCCAGGAGCGGGAGTTAAAGACGAGCAGTACTTC	CASSPGAGVKDEQYF
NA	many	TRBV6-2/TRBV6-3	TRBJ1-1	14	TGTGCCAGCAGTTACTCTGTCACGAACACTGAAGCTTTCTTT	CASSYSVTNTEAFF
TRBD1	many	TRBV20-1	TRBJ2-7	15	TGCAGTGCACCCACGGGGACAGGGGGTCCCTACGAGCAGTACTTC	CSAPTGTGGPYEQYF